This T cell receptor (beta chain) originates from a study of T cell changes during pregnancy in multiple sclerosis. Using immunoSEQ multiplex PCR, the repertoire was profiled, and TCRdb retains in-frame clones only, with some absent. Seen here are some 70,000 clones, 91% observed once, and the top ten hold approximately 2.4%. J was trimmed by 3 bases and V by 3 bases; bases with no gene match: 4. This CDR3 has 15 residues. CDR1 and CDR2 (germline): MNHNY, SVGAGI (reference sequence). Here the sequenced sample was peripheral blood, taken in the first trimester of pregnancy. J is TRBJ2-1 and V is TRBV6-6; TRBD2 matches 8 bases. The TCR comes from a female donor with multiple sclerosis, enrolled in a pregnancy study. The CDR3 DNA follows: TGTGCCAGCAGTTATGGAGCGGGGGACTACAATGAGCAGTTCTTC. Translating gives CASSYGAGDYNEQFF.